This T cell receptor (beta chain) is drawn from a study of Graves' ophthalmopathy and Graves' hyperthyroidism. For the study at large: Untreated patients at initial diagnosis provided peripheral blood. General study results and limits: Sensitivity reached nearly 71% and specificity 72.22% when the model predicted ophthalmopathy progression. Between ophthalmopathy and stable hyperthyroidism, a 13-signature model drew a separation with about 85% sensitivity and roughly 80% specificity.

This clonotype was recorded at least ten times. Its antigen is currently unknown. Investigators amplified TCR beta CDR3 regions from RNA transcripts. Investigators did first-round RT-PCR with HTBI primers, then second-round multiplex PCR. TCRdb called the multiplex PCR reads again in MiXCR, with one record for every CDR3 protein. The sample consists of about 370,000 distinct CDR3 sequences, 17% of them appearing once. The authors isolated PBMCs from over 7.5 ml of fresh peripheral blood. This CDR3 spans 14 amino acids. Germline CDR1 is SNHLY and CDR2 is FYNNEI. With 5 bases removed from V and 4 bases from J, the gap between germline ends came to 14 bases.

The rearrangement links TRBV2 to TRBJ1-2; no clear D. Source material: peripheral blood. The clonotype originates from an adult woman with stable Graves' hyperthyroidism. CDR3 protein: CASSPNQEAYGYTF. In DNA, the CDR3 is TGTGCCAGCAGTCCCAACCAAGAGGCCTATGGCTACACCTTC.